This T cell receptor (beta chain) was captured in a study of T cell responses to AZD1222 COVID-19 vaccine. This clone has only one observation. Antigen: not known. Study-level points and caveats: Mostly white British, mostly female donors; authors suggested clonal diversity may be underestimated. Among vaccine-associated CD4 TCRs, coverage spanned spike, with dominance at 160-218 and 743-854.

Germline CDR1 and CDR2: LGHDT and YNNKEL (reference sequence). There are 15 residues in the CDR3. Unmatched junction bases numbered 5, after V lost 4 bases and J lost 2 bases. Sequencing was performed with immunoSEQ multiplex PCR; in TCRdb, only in-frame clones are kept and a portion is missing. The table records about 160,000 clones, 91% of them present only once. This specimen was peripheral blood, taken on day 0 of AZD1222 vaccination. The clonotype was recovered from an adult in good health. V usage is TRBV3-1 (or the pseudogene TRBV3-2) and J usage is TRBJ1-1; 9 bases are shared with TRBD1. CDR3 in amino acids: CASSLLGQGNTEAFF. DNA of the CDR3: TGTGCCAGCAGCCTATTGGGACAGGGCAACACTGAAGCTTTCTTT.